The TCR beta chain under discussion was sequenced for a study of T cells in Graves' hyperthyroidism and ophthalmopathy (dated by TCRdb to between 2018 and 2021). In terms of the full investigation: Peripheral blood samples were taken at initial diagnosis, before any treatment was given. After sampling, hyperthyroidism patients received methimazole starting at 30 mg daily, and ophthalmopathy patients received high-dose intravenous methylprednisolone. Thyroid tissue and blood T-cell repertoires from about six Graves' hyperthyroidism patients were also compared in the study. TCR Vbeta CDR3 sequencing of approximately 140 peripheral blood samples (over 40 ophthalmopathy, around 80 hyperthyroidism and roughly 17 progressor patients) is reported in the paper. A discovery cohort of about 95 patients, roughly 43 with Graves' ophthalmopathy and about 60 with stable Graves' hyperthyroidism, was used to find distinguishing TCR V-J signatures. The 85 to 100 discovery patients were divided at random into training and test sets in a 7:3 ratio. Whether ophthalmopathy could be predicted prospectively was tested in an independent validation cohort made up of under 20 hyperthyroidism patients plus 17 patients who later progressed to ophthalmopathy.

This clonotype has at least ten counts. The antigen it binds to is not known. No base-level quality is on record; no much larger clone is a single base apart. Overall study outcomes, separate from this receptor: In validation, progression to ophthalmopathy was predicted by the model with 65% to 71% sensitivity and just over 72% specificity, a median of roughly six months before onset. Ophthalmopathy was separated from stable hyperthyroidism by a 13 V-J signature model, with around 90% sensitivity and roughly 81% specificity obtained in cross-validation and 80%/75% obtained in testing. No statistical method was used to fix the sample size in advance, and group allocation was not hidden from the investigators. Most expanded thyroid clonotypes (frequency above 0.001) were also found in blood, which suggests that blood repertoires may mirror thyroid immune responses.

There are 15 amino acids in the CDR3, from cysteine to phenylalanine inclusive. Left in the record is the CDR3 DNA by itself, 45 bases read in frame from the first base. As encoded in the germline V gene (reference sequence), CDR1 is DFQATT while CDR2 is SNEGSKA. The germline ends are 18 bases apart after V is trimmed by 0 bases and J by 6 bases. Amplification of TCR beta CDR3 regions was carried out from RNA transcripts. The first round of RT-PCR for the TCR CDR3 was performed with the HTBI primer set and the Qiagen OneStep RT-PCR kit. Libraries were constructed in a second round of multiplex PCR, after which size selection and purification were carried out. Libraries were sequenced paired-end with 100 bp reads on an Illumina HiSeq2000. As for the original processing: SOAPnuke was used to process the raw data, removing reads that contained adapters or uncalled bases, had a mean Phred below 15, or lacked an exact match to the constant primer or identifier. COPE v1.2.5 was used to merge the high-quality paired reads, and each unique nucleotide sequence was defined as a clonotype. MiTCR v1.1 was used to align clonotypes to the IMGT TRBV, TRBD and TRBJ reference segments. Only V-J combinations with frequency above 0.0001, covering about 99% of repertoires, were analysed. The TCS score was defined as the ratio of F50 (clonal expansion) to E x V (chaos), calculated using BLOSUM62-based TCRdist between CDR3 peptides within each V-J. Welch's t-statistics and random forest reduced several hundred V-J features to 13, which were used in a naive Bayes classifier (R e1071). Using fastp trimming at Q25 and MiXCR clonotype assembly, TCRdb reanalyzed the public sequencing data and kept in-frame beta chains. Rows are unified per CDR3 protein, each entry keeping the most common DNA and genes. Here the V and J calls rest on TCRdb's processing, not on the authors' analysis. The sample has under 450,000 distinct CDR3 sequences on record, 15% to 19% of them singletons. Of the sample, about 14% is held by the ten largest clones.

Graves' hyperthyroidism was defined as stable when no progression to ophthalmopathy occurred over 18 months of follow-up. Hyperthyroidism patients were aged 18 to 65 years and newly diagnosed, with disease duration of less than 2 months. Exclusion was applied to patients with uncontrolled infections, other autoimmune diseases, pregnancy or lactation. Diagnoses were established on the basis of clinical symptoms, serum thyroxine and TRAb, thyroid ultrasound, and orbital computed tomography. Ficoll-Paque density gradient centrifugation was used to isolate PBMCs from approximately 10 ml of fresh peripheral blood. Total RNA was extracted using Trizol reagent, and RNA quality was assessed on an Agilent 2100 Bioanalyzer.

This receptor was obtained from a woman aged 18 to 35 with Graves' hyperthyroidism. Recombination connected TRBV20-1 to TRBJ2-7, with the D gene uncertain. The sequenced sample was blood. The CDR3 region: CSARDSAGRAPEQYF. The bases read TGCAGTGCTAGAGATTCCGCAGGCCGAGCGCCCGAGCAGTACTTC.